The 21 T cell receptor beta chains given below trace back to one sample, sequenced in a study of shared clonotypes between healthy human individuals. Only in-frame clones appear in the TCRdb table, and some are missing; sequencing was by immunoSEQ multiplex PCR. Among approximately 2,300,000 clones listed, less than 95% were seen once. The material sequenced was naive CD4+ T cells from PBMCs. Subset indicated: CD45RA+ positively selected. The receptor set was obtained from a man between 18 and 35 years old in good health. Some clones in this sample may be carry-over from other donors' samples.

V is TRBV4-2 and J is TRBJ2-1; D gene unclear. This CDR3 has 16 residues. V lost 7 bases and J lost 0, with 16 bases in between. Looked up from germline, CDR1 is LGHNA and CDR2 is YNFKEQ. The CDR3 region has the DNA TGTGCCAGCACAGAAGAGGCACGGAGCTCCTACAATGAGCAGTTCTTC. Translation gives CASTEEARSSYNEQFF.

CDR3 nucleotides: TGTGCCAGCAGCTTGGCAGTTTATAGCAATCAGCCCCAGCATTTT. Translation: CASSLAVYSNQPQHF. This chain uses TRBV5-8 with TRBJ1-5, with no clear D. The CDR3 has 15 residues. Germline values: CDR1 SGHTS, CDR2 YDEGEE. The V end lost 0 bases, the J end lost 0 bases, and 7 bases lay between the germline ends.

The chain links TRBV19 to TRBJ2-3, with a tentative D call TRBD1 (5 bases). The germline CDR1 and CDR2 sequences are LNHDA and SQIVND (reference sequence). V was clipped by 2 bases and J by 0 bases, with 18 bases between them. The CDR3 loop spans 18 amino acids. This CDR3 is CASSISIVGAFSTDTQYF. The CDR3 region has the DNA TGTGCCAGTAGTATATCGATTGTAGGGGCTTTTAGCACAGATACGCAGTATTTT.

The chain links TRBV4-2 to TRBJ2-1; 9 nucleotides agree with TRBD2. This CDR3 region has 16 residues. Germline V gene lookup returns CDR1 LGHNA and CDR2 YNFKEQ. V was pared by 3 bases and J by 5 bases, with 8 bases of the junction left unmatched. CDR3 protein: CASSQASGTPHNEQFF. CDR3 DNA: TGTGCCAGCAGCCAGGCTAGCGGGACCCCACACAATGAGCAGTTCTTC.

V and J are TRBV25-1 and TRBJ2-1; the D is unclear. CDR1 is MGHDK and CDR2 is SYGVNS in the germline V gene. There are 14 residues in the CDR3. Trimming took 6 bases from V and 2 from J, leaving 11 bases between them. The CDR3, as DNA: TGTGCCAGCAGAGATCCCCCTCCCTACAATGAGCAGTTCTTC. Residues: CASRDPPPYNEQFF.

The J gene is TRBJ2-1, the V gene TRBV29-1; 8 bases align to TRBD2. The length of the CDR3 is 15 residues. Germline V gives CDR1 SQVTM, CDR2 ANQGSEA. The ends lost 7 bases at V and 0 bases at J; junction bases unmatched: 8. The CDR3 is CSASGRGNSYNEQFF. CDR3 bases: TGCAGCGCCAGCGGGAGAGGAAACTCCTACAATGAGCAGTTCTTC.

CDR3 loop: CASSLESGLSEKLFF. DNA of the CDR3: TGTGCCAGCAGCTTGGAATCGGGGTTGTCTGAAAAACTGTTTTTT. The gene calls are TRBV7-2 and TRBJ1-4; D not resolved. Germline CDR1 is SGHTA and CDR2 is FQGNSA. Trimming removed 3 bases from V and 7 bases from J, with 15 bases in between. The CDR3 length is 15 residues.

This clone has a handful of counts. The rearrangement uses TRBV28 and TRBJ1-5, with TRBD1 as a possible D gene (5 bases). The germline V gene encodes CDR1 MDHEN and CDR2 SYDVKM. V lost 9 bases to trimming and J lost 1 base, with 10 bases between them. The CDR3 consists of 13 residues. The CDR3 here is CARYGGSNQPQHF. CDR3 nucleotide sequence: TGTGCCAGATACGGGGGGAGCAATCAGCCCCAGCATTTT.

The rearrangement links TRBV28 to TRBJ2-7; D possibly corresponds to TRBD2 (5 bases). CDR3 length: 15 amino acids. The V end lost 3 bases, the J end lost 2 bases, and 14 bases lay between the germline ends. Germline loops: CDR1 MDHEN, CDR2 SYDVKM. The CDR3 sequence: CASSFLTGWTYEQYF. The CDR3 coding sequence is TGTGCCAGCAGTTTTTTGACGGGGTGGACCTACGAGCAGTACTTC.

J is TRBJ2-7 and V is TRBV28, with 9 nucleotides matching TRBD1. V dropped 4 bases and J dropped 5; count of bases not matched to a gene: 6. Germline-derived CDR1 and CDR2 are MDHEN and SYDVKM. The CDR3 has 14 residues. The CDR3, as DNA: TGTGCCAGCAGTTCCGGGACAGGGTCCCACGAGCAGTACTTC. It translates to CASSSGTGSHEQYF.

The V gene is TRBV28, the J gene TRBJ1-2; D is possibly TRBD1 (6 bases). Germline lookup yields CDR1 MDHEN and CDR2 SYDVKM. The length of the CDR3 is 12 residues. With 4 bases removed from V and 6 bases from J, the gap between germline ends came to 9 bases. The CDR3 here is CASSWGGHGYTF. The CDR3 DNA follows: TGTGCCAGCAGTTGGGGGGGCCATGGCTACACCTTC.

The CDR3 coding sequence is TGTGCCAGTAGCTTTGACAGGGAGGAGACCCAGTACTTC. Translating gives CASSFDREETQYF. V gene TRBV19 combines with J gene TRBJ2-5, with 7 bases that match TRBD1. V trimming: 6 bases; J trimming: 5 bases; junction bases outside the gene matches: 6. Germline V lookup: CDR1 LNHDA, CDR2 SQIVND (reference sequence). The CDR3 has 13 residues. The full variable domain, its missing parts supplied by reference TRBV19 and TRBJ2-5, is DGGITQSPKYLFRKEGQNVTLSCEQNLNHDAMYWYRQDPGQGLRLIYYSQIVNDFQKGDIAEGYSVSREKKESFPLTVTSAQKNPTAFYLCASSFDREETQYFGPGTRLLVL.

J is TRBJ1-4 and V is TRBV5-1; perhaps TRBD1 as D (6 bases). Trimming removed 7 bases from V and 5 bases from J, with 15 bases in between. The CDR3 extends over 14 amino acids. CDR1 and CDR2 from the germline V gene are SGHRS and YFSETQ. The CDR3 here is CASHTGTNNEKLFF. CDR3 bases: TGCGCCAGCCACACCGGGACAAACAATGAAAAACTGTTTTTT.

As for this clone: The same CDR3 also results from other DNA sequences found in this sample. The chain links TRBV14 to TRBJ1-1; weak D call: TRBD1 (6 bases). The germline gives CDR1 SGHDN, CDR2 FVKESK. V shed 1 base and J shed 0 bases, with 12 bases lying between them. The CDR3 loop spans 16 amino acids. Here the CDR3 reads CASSQGQVNMNTEAFF. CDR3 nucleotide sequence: TGTGCCAGCAGCCAAGGACAGGTAAACATGAACACTGAAGCTTTCTTT.

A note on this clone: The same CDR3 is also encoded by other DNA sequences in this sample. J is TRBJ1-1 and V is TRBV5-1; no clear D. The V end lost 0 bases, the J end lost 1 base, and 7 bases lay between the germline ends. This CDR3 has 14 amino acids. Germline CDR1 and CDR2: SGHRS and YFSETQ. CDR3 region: CASSLGLPNTEAFF. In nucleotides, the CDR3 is TGCGCCAGCAGCTTGGGGCTGCCGAACACTGAAGCTTTCTTT.

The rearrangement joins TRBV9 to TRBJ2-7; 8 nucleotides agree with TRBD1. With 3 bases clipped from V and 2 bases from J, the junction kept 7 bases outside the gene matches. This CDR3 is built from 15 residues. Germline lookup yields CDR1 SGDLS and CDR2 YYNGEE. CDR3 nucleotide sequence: TGTGCCAGCAGCGCCGGGACAGGATTGACCTACGAGCAGTACTTC. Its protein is CASSAGTGLTYEQYF.

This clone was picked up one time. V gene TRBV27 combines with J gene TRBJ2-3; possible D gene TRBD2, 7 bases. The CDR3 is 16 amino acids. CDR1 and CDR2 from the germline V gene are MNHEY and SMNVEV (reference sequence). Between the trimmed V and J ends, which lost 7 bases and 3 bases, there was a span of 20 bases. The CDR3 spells CASKSQGRAPTDTQYF. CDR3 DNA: TGTGCCAGCAAGTCCCAGGGGAGGGCGCCAACAGATACGCAGTATTTT.

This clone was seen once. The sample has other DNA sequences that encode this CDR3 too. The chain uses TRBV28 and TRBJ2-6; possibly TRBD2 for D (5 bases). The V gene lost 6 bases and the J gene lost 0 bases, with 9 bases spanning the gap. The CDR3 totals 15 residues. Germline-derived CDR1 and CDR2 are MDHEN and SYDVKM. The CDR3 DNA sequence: TGTGCCAGCAGATCAGGAGGCTCTGGGGCCAACGTCCTGACTTTC. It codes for CASRSGGSGANVLTF.

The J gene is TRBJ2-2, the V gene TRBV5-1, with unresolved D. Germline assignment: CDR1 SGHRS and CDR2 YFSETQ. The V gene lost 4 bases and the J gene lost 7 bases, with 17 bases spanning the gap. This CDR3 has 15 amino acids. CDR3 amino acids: CASSPTLLVNGELFF. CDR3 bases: TGCGCCAGCAGCCCGACCCTCTTGGTGAACGGGGAGCTGTTTTTT.

CDR3 nucleotide sequence: TGTGCCAGCAGTTCCATCCCCGGACAGGGGGGGTTCCGCGAGCAGTACTTC. This codes for CASSSIPGQGGFREQYF. The chain combines TRBV28 with TRBJ2-7; TRBD1 matches 10 bases. The length of the CDR3 is 17 residues. The trim removed 4 bases at V and 6 bases at J, leaving 15 bases unmatched. The germline V gene encodes CDR1 MDHEN and CDR2 SYDVKM.

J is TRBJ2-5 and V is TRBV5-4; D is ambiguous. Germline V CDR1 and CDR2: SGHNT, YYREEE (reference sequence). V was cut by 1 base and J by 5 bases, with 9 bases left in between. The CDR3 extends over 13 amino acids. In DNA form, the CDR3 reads TGTGCCAGCAGCTTGAGTCAGATGGAGACCCAGTACTTC. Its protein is CASSLSQMETQYF.